The 16 T cell receptor beta chains reported below all come from one sample, sequenced in a study of cytomegalovirus exposure and HLA in healthy donors. Some clones are missing from TCRdb's copy, which holds only in-frame ones; the method was immunoSEQ multiplex PCR. Among fewer than 350,000 clones listed, roughly 90% were seen once. The specimen was PBMCs. All receptors come from a woman aged 18 to 35 in good health and CMV-seronegative.

J is TRBJ2-2 and V is TRBV9, with TRBD1 matching 10 bases. In germline, CDR1 is SGDLS, CDR2 YYNGEE. The length of the CDR3 is 15 residues. The V segment lost 3 bases and the J segment 3 bases; nucleotides outside the gene matches: 2. This CDR3 reads CASSDGTGDTGELFF. The CDR3 DNA reads TGTGCCAGCAGCGACGGGACAGGGGACACCGGGGAGCTGTTTTTT.

The chain employs TRBV6-1 and TRBJ2-5, with D possibly matching TRBD2 (6 bases). CDR3 length equals 15 residues. V dropped 8 bases and J dropped 3 bases, with 19 bases sitting between them. In germline, CDR1 is MNHNS, CDR2 SASEGT. DNA of the CDR3: TGTGCCAGCCAGACCCGGGACTCGAGAAAAGAGACCCAGTACTTC. It is translated as CASQTRDSRKETQYF.

The chain uses TRBV7-2 and TRBJ2-1; D is uncertain. CDR3 length equals 15 residues. CDR1 and CDR2 (germline): SGHTA, FQGNSA. Trimming took off 1 base at V and 0 bases at J, with 7 bases between the two ends. The CDR3 region is CASSLVGSSYNEQFF. The CDR3 nucleotides are TGTGCCAGCAGCTTAGTCGGTAGCTCCTACAATGAGCAGTTCTTC.

The chain combines TRBV5-1 with TRBJ2-2; 13 nucleotides line up with TRBD2. Germline trimming cut 4 bases from V and 3 bases from J; bases unmatched to any gene: 12. The CDR3 consists of 19 residues. CDR1 is SGHRS and CDR2 is YFSETQ in the germline V gene. In DNA form, the CDR3 reads TGCGCCAGCAGCGCGTACGGGACTAGCGGGAATTGGGACACCGGGGAGCTGTTTTTT. It specifies CASSAYGTSGNWDTGELFF.

The sample holds one count of this clone. CDR3 protein: CASSYPGAINNEQFF. CDR3 coding DNA: TGTGCCAGCAGTTATCCAGGGGCGATTAACAATGAGCAGTTCTTC. The chain links TRBV28 to TRBJ2-1; a possible D gene is TRBD1 (6 bases). The CDR3 covers 15 residues. CDR1 is MDHEN and CDR2 is SYDVKM in the germline V gene. The V gene lost 4 bases and the J gene lost 5 bases, with 15 bases spanning the gap.

The chain is built from TRBV27 and TRBJ1-2; 9 nucleotides agree with TRBD1. V lost 4 bases to trimming and J lost 7 bases; unmatched junction nucleotides: 7. The CDR3 runs to 14 residues. CDR1 and CDR2 from the germline V gene are MNHEY and SMNVEV (reference sequence). The CDR3 region is CASSSRDRVGGYTF. In DNA form, the CDR3 reads TGTGCCAGCAGTTCCCGGGACAGGGTTGGTGGCTACACCTTC.

The V call is TRBV10-3, the J call TRBJ2-7; 9 bases match TRBD2. CDR1 is ENHRY and CDR2 is SYGVKD in the germline V gene. The length of the CDR3 is 15 residues. Trimming at V came to 5 bases and at J to 0 bases, leaving 5 bases not matched to a gene. The DNA of the CDR3 is TGTGCCATCAGTTCGACTAGCGGTAGCTCCTACGAGCAGTACTTC. This translates into CAISSTSGSSYEQYF.

This chain joins TRBV7-8 and TRBJ2-7; TRBD1 aligns across 8 bases. CDR1 is SGHVS, CDR2 FQNEAQ, per germline. J lost 3 bases, V lost 6 bases, and 10 bases had no gene match. CDR3 size: 15 residues. DNA for the CDR3: TGTGCCAGCAGGGGGGACAGGCACCTCGGCTACGAGCAGTACTTC. This gives the protein CASRGDRHLGYEQYF.

This sequence joins TRBV19 and TRBJ1-5; 9 positions match TRBD1. Losses at the gene ends were 6 bases for V and 4 bases for J; bases not matched to a gene: 7. In germline, CDR1 is LNHDA, CDR2 SQIVND (reference sequence). The CDR3 length is 15 residues. CDR3 protein: CASSPGQGGNQPQHF. DNA for the CDR3: TGTGCCAGTAGCCCGGGACAGGGAGGAAATCAGCCCCAGCATTTT.

V and J are TRBV19 and TRBJ1-1; 8 nucleotides align to TRBD1. Trimming cost V 6 bases and J 5 bases; bases outside gene matches: 8. The V gene's germline CDR1 is LNHDA and CDR2 SQIVND (reference sequence). The length of the CDR3 is 14 residues. The CDR3 sequence: CASSPTGVKTEAFF. The DNA of the CDR3 is TGTGCCAGTAGCCCGACAGGGGTCAAGACTGAAGCTTTCTTT.

The chain has TRBV9 and TRBJ1-1; the D gene is possibly TRBD1 (6 bases). This CDR3 region has 13 residues. Germline CDR1 is SGDLS and CDR2 is YYNGEE. The V gene lost 4 bases and the J gene lost 1 base, with 8 bases spanning the gap. CDR3: CASSTDRNTEAFF. CDR3 sequence (DNA): TGTGCCAGCAGCACGGACAGGAACACTGAAGCTTTCTTT.

V is TRBV10-3 and J is TRBJ2-7; 10 positions match TRBD2. The CDR3 spans 15 residues. Trimming removed 0 bases from V and 7 bases from J; junction bases left unmatched: 6. Germline V gives CDR1 ENHRY, CDR2 SYGVKD. CDR3 coding DNA: TGTGCCATCAGTGAGTCGTCTAGCGGGAGAGATGAGCAGTACTTC. As protein: CAISESSSGRDEQYF.

The J gene is TRBJ1-3, the V gene TRBV27; 7 nucleotides agree with TRBD1. This CDR3 comprises 14 residues. The germline V gene has CDR1 MNHEY and CDR2 SMNVEV (reference sequence). V shed 9 bases, J shed 2 bases, and the junction held 7 bases outside the gene matches. In DNA form, the CDR3 reads TGTGCCAGACCTCGCACAGGGGCTGGAAACACCATATATTTT. Translation: CARPRTGAGNTIYF.

The CDR3 nucleotides read TGCGCCAGCAGTGTGGATCCGGGAGTGGCCTACAATGAGCAGTTCTTC. This encodes CASSVDPGVAYNEQFF. The chain is built from TRBV10-2 and TRBJ2-1; TRBD2 is a possible D gene (6 bases). Per the germline V gene, CDR1 is WSHSY and CDR2 is SAAADI. The CDR3 length is 16 residues. The germline V and J ends were trimmed by 4 bases and 2 bases, with 15 bases remaining between them.

The genes are TRBV10-1 and TRBJ2-1; 9 bases fit TRBD2. Germline V gene sequence: CDR1 WNHNN, CDR2 SYGVQD (reference sequence). V lost 4 bases, J lost 0 bases, and 1 base stayed unmatched. The CDR3 length is 15 residues. CDR3 protein: CASSGSGSSYNEQFF. DNA of the CDR3: TGCGCCAGCAGTGGTAGCGGGAGCTCCTACAATGAGCAGTTCTTC.

The rearrangement links TRBV7-2 to TRBJ2-1; perhaps TRBD2 as D (6 bases). CDR1 and CDR2 from the germline V gene are SGHTA and FQGNSA. V was clipped by 3 bases and J by 7 bases, with 13 bases between them. CDR3 size: 14 residues. The CDR3 region is CASSLAGRSNEQFF. CDR3 coding DNA: TGTGCCAGCAGCTTGGCGGGGCGTAGTAATGAGCAGTTCTTC.